Sequencing of this T cell receptor (beta chain) was carried out in a study of tumor-infiltrating lymphocytes in glioblastoma multiforme. Three nested ARM-PCR rounds with V-beta and C-beta primers built TCRB libraries. TCRB-specific cDNA synthesis used roughly 0.55 ug of total RNA. No unique molecular identifiers were described for these TCRB libraries. TCRdb used MiXCR to reprocess the multiplex PCR reads, holding one entry per CDR3 protein. Here the sample spans about 32,000 distinct CDR3 sequences, 60% to 65% being singletons. Germline V lookup: CDR1 SQVTM, CDR2 ANQGSEA. The CDR3 contains 12 residues. Turning to this clonotype: Mismatch with germline at one junction end may stem from a read error.

V gene TRBV29-1 combines with J gene TRBJ1-2; D uncertain. The sequencing input was brain tumor tissue. The source is a male donor with glioblastoma. For the CDR3, the DNA is TGCAGCGTTGAGGCTAGCAACTATGGCTGCACCTTC. Its protein is CSVEASNYGCTF.